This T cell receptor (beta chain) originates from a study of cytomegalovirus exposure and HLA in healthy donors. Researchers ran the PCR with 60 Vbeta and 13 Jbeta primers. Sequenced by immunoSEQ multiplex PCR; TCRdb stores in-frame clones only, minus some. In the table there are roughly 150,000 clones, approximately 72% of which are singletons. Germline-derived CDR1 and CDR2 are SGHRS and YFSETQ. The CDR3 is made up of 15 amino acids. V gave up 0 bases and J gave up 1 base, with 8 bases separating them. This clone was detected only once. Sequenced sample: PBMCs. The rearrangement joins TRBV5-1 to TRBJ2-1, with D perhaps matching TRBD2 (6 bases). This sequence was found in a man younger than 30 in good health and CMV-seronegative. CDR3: CASSLGRESYNEQFF. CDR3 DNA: TGCGCCAGCAGCTTGGGTCGGGAGTCCTACAATGAGCAGTTCTTC.